This T cell receptor (delta chain) is drawn from a study of DNA immune sequencing with unique molecular identifiers (dated by TCRdb to 2019 to 2021). With respect to the entire study: Using immunomagnetic cell separation, gammadelta T cells were enriched from buffy coats, and the genomic DNA of these cells was sequenced. Fluorescence-activated cell sorting was used to enrich gammadelta T cells from the PBMC of 9 to 11 healthy people. An ultrasensitive DNA-based TRD repertoire sequencing method using PCR-introduced unique molecular identifiers was developed and validated in the study. The method was checked using synthetic reference molecules and blood samples from healthy people. To compare enriched with non-enriched material, 95 to 100 ng of enriched gammadelta T-cell DNA and 0.95 to 1 ug of non-enriched PBMC DNA were sequenced. All donors were healthy people, and roughly nine of the donors were profiled using sorted gammadelta T cells from peripheral blood.

The library was made by multiplex PCR. A 32-plex assay with primers for all 8 TRDV and 4 TRDJ genes covering the CDR3 was used to amplify genomic DNA. A 12-nucleotide UMI was added during two to three barcoding PCR cycles, followed by a second PCR with Illumina adapter primers. AMPure XP beads were used for library purification, and library quality was checked on a Fragment Analyzer with the HS NGS Fragment kit. An Illumina MiniSeq mid-output kit with roughly 20% PhiX and 150 cycles of paired-end reads was used for sequencing. On the study's bioinformatics: MIGEC version 1.2.9 was used to process the reads, grouping reads by UMI and building error-corrected consensus sequences. Post-processing used modified VDJtools version 1.2.1 scripts and the tcR R package. TCRdb reran clone calling on the public reads with CATT; rows sharing one DNA sequence were then combined. None of the V and J calls come from the authors' own analysis; TCRdb made them. For this sample there are under 3,000 delta-chain clones; around 14% appear just once. The leading ten clones occupy roughly 21% of the sample.

From the cysteine through the phenylalanine, the CDR3 covers 15 amino acids. CDR3 DNA only is kept here, 45 bases in frame from base 1. The germline V and J ends show losses of 3 bases and 4 bases respectively, and no gene match explains 7 bases of the junction. CDR1 GEAIGNYY and CDR2 EKD were looked up in the germline V gene. The investigation overall reported the following: TRDV2 paired with TRDJ1 was the most common TRD rearrangement among clonotypes in healthy donors. Novel TRD sequences not targeted by the primers cannot be detected with the primer-based approach. TRD repertoire diversity differed among healthy donors, and several donors were highly oligoclonal, with the top 5 clonotypes making up more than half of productive molecules.

This clone qualifies as medium-sized (0.01 to 0.1%). This clone's antigen is unknown. Base qualities are not recorded, but no much larger clone differs from it by a single base. The chain was built from TRDV2 and TRDJ1; TRDD3 lines up with 10 middle nucleotides. Sequenced input: gamma-delta T cells from PBMCs. The receptor's source is a human donor in good health. In nucleotide form, the sequence is TGTGCCTGTGACCTACTGGGGGATCCGGGCGATAAACTCATCTTT. The translation is CACDLLGDPGDKLIF.